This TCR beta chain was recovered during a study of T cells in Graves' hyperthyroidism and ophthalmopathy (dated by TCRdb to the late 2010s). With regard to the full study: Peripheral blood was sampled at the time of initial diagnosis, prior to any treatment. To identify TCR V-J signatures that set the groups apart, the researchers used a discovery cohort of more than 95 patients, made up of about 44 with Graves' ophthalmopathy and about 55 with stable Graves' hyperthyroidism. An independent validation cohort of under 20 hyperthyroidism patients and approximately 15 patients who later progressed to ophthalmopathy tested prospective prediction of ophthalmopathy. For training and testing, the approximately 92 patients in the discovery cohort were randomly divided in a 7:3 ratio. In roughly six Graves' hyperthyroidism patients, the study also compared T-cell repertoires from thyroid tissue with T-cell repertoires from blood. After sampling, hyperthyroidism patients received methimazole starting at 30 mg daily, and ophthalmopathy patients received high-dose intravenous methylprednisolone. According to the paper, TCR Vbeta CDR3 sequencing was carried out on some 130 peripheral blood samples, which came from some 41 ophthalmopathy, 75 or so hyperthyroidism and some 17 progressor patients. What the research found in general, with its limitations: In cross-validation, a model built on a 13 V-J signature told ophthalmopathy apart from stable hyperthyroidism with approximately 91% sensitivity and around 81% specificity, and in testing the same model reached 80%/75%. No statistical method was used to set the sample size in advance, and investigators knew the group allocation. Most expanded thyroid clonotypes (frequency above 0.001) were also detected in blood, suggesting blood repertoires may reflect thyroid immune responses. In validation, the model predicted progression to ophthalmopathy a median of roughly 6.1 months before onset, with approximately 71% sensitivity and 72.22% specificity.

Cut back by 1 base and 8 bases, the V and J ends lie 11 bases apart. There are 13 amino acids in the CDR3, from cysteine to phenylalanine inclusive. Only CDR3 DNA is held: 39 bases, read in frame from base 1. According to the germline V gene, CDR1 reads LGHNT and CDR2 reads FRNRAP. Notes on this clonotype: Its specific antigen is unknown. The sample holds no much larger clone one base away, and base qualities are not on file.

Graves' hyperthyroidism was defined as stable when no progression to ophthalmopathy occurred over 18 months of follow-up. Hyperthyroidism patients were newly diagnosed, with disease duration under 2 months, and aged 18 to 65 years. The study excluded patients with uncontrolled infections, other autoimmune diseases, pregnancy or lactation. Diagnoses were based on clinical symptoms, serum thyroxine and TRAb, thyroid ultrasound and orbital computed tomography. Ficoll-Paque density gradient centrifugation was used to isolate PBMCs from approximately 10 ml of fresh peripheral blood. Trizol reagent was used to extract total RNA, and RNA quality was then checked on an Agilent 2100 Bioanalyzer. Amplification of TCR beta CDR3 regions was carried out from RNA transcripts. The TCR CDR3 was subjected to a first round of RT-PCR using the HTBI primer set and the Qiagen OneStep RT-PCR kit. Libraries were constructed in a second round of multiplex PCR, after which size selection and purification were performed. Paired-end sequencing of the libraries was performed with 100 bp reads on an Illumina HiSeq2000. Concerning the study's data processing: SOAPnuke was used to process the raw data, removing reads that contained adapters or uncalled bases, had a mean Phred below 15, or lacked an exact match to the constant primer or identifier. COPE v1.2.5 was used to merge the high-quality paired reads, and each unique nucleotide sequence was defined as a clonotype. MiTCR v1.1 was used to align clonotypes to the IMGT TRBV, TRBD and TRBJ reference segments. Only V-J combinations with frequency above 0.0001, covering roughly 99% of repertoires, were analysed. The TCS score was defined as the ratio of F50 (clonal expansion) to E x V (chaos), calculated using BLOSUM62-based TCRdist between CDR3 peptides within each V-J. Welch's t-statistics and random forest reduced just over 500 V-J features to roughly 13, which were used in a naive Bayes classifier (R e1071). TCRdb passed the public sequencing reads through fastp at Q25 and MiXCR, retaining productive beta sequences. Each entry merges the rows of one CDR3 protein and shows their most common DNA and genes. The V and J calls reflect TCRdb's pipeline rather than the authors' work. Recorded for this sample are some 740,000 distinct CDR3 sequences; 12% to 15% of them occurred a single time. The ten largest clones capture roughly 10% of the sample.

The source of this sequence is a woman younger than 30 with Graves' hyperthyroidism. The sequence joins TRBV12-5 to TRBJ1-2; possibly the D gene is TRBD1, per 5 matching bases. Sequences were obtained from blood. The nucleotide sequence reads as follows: TGTGCTAGTGGTTTGGGTGGGGCAGGAGGCTACACCTTC. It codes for CASGLGGAGGYTF.